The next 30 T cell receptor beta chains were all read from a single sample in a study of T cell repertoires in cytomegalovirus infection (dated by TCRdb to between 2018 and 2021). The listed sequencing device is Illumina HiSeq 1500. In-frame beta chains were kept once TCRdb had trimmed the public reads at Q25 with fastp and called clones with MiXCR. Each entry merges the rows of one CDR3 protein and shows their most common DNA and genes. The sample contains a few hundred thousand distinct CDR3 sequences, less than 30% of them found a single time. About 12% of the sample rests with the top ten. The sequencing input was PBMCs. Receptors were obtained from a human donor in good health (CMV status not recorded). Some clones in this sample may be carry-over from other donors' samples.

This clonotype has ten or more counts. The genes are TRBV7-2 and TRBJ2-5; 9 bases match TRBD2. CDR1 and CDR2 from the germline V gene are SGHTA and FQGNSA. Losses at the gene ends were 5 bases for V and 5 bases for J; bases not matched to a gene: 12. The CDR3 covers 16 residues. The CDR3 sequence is CASSLVDSGGRETQYF. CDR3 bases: TGTGCCAGCAGCCTTGTAGACAGCGGGGGGCGTGAGACCCAGTACTTC.

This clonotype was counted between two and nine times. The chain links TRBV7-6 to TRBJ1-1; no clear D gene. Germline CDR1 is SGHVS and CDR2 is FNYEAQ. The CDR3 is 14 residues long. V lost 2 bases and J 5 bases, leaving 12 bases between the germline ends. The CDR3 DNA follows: TGTGCCAGCAGCTTAAATTTCGGGATAACTGAAGCTTTCTTT. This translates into CASSLNFGITEAFF. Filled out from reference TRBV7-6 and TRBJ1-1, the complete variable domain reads GAGVSQSPRYKVTKRGQDVALRCDPISGHVSLYWYRQALGQGPEFLTYFNYEAQQDKSGLPNDRFSAERPEGSISTLTIQRTEQRDSAMYRCASSLNFGITEAFFGQGTRLTVV.

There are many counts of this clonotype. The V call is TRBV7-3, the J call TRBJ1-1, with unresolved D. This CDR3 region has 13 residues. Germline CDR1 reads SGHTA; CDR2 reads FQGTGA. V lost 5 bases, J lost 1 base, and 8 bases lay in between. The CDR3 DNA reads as TGTGCCAGCAGCGAAAAATGGAACACTGAAGCTTTCTTT. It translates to CASSEKWNTEAFF.

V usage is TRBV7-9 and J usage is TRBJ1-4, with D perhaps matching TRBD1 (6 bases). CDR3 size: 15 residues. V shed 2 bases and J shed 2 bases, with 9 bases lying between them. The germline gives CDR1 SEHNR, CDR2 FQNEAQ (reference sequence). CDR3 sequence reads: CASSLPQGTNEKLFF. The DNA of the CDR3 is TGTGCCAGCAGCTTACCACAGGGCACTAATGAAAAACTGTTTTTT. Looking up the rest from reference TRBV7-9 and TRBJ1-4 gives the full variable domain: DTGVSQNPRHKITKRGQNVTFRCDPISEHNRLYWYRQTLGQGPEFLTYFQNEAQLEKSRLLSDRFSAERPKGSFSTLEIQRTEQGDSAMYLCASSLPQGTNEKLFFGSGTQLSVL.

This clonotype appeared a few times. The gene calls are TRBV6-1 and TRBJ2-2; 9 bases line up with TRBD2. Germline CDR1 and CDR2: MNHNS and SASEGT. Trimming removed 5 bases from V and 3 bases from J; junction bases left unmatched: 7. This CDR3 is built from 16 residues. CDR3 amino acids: CASSPFLAGDTGELFF. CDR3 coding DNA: TGTGCCAGCAGTCCTTTCTTAGCGGGAGACACCGGGGAGCTGTTTTTT.

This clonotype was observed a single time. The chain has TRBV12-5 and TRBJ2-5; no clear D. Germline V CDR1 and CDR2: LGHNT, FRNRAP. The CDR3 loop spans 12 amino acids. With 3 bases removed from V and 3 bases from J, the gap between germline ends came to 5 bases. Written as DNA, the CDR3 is TGTGCTAGTGGTTTTGAGGAAGAGACCCAGTACTTC. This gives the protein CASGFEEETQYF.

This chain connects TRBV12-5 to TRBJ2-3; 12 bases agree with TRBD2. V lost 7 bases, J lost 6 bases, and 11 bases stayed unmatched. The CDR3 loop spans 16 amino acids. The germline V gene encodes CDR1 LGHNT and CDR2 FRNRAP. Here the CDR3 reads CASASPRLAGVDTQYF. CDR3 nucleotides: TGTGCTAGTGCCTCTCCCCGACTAGCGGGAGTGGATACGCAGTATTTT.

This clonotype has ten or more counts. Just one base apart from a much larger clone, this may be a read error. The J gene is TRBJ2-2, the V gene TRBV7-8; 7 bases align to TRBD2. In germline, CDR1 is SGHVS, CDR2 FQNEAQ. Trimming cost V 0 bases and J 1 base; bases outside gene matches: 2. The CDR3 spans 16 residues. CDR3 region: CASSLAPSGNTGELFF. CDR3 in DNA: TGTGCCAGCAGCTTAGCGCCTAGCGGGAACACCGGGGAGCTGTTTTTT. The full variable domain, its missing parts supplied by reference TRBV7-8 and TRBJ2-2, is GAGVSQSPRYKVAKRGQDVALRCDPISGHVSLFWYQQALGQGPEFLTYFQNEAQLDKSGLPSDRFFAERPEGSVSTLKIQRTQQEDSAVYLCASSLAPSGNTGELFFGEGSRLTVL.

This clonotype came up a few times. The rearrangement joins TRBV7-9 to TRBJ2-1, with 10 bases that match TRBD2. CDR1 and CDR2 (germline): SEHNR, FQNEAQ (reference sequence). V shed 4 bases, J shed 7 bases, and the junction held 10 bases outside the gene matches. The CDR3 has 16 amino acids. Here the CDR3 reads CASSSAPSGSLNEQFF. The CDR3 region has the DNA TGTGCCAGCAGCTCCGCTCCTAGCGGGAGTCTTAATGAGCAGTTCTTC.

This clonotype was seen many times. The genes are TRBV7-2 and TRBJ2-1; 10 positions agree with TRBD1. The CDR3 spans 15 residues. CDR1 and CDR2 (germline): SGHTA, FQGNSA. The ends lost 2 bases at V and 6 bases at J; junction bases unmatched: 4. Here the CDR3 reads CASSLRRTGGNEQFF. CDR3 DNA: TGTGCCAGCAGCTTACGGCGGACAGGGGGCAATGAGCAGTTCTTC.

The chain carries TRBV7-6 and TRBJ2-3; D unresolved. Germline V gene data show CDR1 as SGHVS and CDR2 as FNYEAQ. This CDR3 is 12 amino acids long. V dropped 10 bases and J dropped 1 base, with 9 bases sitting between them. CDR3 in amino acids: CAIDAGTDTQYF. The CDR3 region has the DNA TGTGCCATCGACGCGGGCACAGATACGCAGTATTTT.

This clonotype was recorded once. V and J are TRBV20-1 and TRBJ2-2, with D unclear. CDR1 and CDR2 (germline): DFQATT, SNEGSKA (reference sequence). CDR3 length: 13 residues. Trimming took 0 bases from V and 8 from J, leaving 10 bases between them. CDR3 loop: CSARDADIGELFF. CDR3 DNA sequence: TGCAGTGCTAGAGATGCCGACATAGGGGAGCTGTTTTTT.

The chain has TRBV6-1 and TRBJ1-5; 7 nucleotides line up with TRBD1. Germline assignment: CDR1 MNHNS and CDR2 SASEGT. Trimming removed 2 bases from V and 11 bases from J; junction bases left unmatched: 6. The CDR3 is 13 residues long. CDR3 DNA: TGTGCCAGCAGTGAAAGACAGGGAATGACCCAGCATTTT. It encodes CASSERQGMTQHF.

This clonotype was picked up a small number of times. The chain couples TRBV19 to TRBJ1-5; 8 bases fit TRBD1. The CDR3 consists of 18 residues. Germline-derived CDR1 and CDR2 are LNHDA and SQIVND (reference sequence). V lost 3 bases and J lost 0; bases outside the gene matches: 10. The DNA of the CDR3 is TGTGCCAGTAGTATTACCGGACAGGGTGGTTATAGCAATCAGCCCCAGCATTTT. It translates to CASSITGQGGYSNQPQHF.

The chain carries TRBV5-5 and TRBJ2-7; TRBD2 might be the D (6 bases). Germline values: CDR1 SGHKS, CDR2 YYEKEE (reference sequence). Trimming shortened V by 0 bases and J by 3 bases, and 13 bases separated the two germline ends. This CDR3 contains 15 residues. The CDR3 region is CASSLEGGVRYEQYV. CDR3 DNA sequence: TGTGCCAGCAGCTTGGAAGGCGGGGTCCGCTACGAGCAGTACGTC.

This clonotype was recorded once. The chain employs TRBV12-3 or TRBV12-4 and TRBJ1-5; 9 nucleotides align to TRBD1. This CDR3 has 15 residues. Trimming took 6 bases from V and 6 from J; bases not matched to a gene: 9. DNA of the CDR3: TGTGCCAGCAGCTCTCCGGGACAGGGCTTTCAGCCCCAGCATTTT. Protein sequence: CASSSPGQGFQPQHF.

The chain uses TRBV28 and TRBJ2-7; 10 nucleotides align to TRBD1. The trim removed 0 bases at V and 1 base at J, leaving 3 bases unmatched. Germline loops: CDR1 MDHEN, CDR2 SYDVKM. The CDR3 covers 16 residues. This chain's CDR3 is CASSLWTGQGSYEQYF. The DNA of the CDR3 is TGTGCCAGCAGTTTATGGACGGGACAGGGGTCCTACGAGCAGTACTTC.

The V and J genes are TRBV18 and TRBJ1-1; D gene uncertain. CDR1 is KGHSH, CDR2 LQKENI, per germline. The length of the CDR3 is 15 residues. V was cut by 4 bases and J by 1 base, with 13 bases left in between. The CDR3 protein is CASSLSDGGNTEAFF. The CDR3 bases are TGTGCCAGCTCACTGTCGGACGGAGGGAACACTGAAGCTTTCTTT.

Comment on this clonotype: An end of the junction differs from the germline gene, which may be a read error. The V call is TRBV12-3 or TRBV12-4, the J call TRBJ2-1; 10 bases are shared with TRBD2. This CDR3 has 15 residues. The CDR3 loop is CASRAGTSVYNKQFF. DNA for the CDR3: TGTGCCAGCAGGGCCGGGACTAGCGTGTACAATAAGCAGTTCTTC.

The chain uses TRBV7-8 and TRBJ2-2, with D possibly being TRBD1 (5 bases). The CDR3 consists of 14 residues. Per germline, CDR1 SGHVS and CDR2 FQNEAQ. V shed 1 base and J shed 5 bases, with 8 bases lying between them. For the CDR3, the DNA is TGTGCCAGCAGCTTAGGACAGCCTACCGGGGAGCTGTTTTTT. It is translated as CASSLGQPTGELFF. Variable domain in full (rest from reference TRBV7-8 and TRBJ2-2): GAGVSQSPRYKVAKRGQDVALRCDPISGHVSLFWYQQALGQGPEFLTYFQNEAQLDKSGLPSDRFFAERPEGSVSTLKIQRTQQEDSAVYLCASSLGQPTGELFFGEGSRLTVL.

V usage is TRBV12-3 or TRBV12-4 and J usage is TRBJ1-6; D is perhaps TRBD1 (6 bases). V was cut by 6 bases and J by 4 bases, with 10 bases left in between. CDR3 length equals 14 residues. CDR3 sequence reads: CASRDSSYNSPLHF. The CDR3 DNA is TGTGCCAGCAGGGACAGTAGTTATAATTCACCCCTCCACTTT.

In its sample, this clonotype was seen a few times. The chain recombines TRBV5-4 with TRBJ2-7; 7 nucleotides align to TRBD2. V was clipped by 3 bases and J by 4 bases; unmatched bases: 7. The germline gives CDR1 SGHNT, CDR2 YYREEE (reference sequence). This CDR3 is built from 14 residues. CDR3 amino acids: CASSWGGGSYEQYV. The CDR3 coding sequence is TGTGCCAGCAGCTGGGGGGGAGGGTCGTACGAGCAGTACGTC.

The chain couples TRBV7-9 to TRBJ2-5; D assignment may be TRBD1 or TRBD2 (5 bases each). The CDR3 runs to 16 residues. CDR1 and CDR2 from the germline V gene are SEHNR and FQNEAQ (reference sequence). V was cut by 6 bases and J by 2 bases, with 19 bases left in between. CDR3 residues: CASRSRLQAPQETQYF. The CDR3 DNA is TGTGCCAGCAGAAGCCGACTACAGGCGCCTCAAGAGACCCAGTACTTC.

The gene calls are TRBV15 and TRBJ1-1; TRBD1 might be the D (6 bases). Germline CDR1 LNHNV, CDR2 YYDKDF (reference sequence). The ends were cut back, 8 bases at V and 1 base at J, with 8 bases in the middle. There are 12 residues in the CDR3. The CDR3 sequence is CATADRNTEAFF. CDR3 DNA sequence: TGTGCCACCGCGGACAGGAACACTGAAGCTTTCTTT.

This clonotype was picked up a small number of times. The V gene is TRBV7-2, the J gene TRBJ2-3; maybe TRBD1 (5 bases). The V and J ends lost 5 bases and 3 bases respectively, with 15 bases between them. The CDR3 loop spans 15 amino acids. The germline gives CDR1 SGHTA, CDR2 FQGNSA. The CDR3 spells CASSRTWVGTDTQYF. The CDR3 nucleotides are TGTGCCAGCAGCCGGACATGGGTTGGGACAGATACGCAGTATTTT.

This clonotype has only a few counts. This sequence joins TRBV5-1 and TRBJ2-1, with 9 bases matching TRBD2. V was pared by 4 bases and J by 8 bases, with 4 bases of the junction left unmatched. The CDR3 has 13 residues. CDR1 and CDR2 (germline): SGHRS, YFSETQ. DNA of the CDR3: TGCGCCAGCAGCGAACTAGCGGGCGATGAGCAGTTCTTC. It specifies CASSELAGDEQFF.

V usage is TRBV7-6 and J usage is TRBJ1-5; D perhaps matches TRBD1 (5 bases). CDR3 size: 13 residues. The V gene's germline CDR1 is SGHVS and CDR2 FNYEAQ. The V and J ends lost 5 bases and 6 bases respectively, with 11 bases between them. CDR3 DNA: TGTGCCAGCAGCCCGAACCAGGGTCAGCCCCAGCATTTT. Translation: CASSPNQGQPQHF.

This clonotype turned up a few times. The CDR3 nucleotides are TGTGCCATCAGGGCAGGGGAAGACTACGAGCAGTACTTC. Its translation is CAIRAGEDYEQYF. The rearrangement joins TRBV10-3 to TRBJ2-7, with D possibly being TRBD1 (6 bases). Trimming cost V 6 bases and J 3 bases, with 12 bases left between them. There are 13 residues in the CDR3. In germline, CDR1 is ENHRY, CDR2 SYGVKD.

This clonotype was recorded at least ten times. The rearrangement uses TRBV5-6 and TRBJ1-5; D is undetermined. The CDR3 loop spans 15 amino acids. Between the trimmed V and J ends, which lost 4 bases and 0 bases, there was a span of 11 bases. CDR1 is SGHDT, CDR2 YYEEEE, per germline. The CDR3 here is CASSAGSYSNQPQHF. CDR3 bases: TGTGCCAGCAGCGCCGGGAGTTATAGCAATCAGCCCCAGCATTTT.

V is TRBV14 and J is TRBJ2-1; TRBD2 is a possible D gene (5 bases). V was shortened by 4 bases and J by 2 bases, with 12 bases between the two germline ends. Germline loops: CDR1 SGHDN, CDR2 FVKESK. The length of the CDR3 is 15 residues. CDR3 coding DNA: TGTGCCAGCAGCCCTCTCCGGGAAGCCTACAATGAGCAGTTCTTC. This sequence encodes CASSPLREAYNEQFF.